A selection of T cell receptor beta chains follows, all from one sample in a study of cytomegalovirus exposure and HLA in healthy donors. Profiling relied on immunoSEQ multiplex PCR, and the TCRdb table lists in-frame clones only, not all of them. The profile shows 70,000 to 95,000 clones, 81% of them singletons. Sequenced sample: PBMCs. The receptors shown here come from a woman aged 25 to 45 in good health and CMV-seronegative. The CDR3 runs from the conserved cysteine through the conserved F or W. The order of the fields is clone size, V gene, CDR3 length, D gene, J gene, CDR3 protein, CDR3 DNA. The D gene is left open where the match is weak. Not all rows give a size; the values are once, few, many and, for expanded clones, a class.

clone_size: -
v_call: TRBV5-1
cdr3_length: 15
d_call: -
j_call: TRBJ1-4
cdr3_aa: CASSLAGNRGEKLFF
cdr3_nt: TGCGCCAGCAGCTTGGCCGGAAACCGAGGGGAAAAACTGTTTTTT

clone_size: -
v_call: TRBV9
cdr3_length: 16
d_call: TRBD1
j_call: TRBJ1-6
cdr3_aa: CASSVGGQGANSPLHF
cdr3_nt: TGTGCCAGCAGCGTTGGAGGACAGGGGGCTAATTCACCCCTCCACTTT

clone_size: -
v_call: TRBV5-1
cdr3_length: 20
d_call: TRBD2
j_call: TRBJ2-7
cdr3_aa: CASSLEVRAVAGDRGYEQYF
cdr3_nt: TGCGCCAGCAGCTTGGAGGTCAGGGCGGTAGCGGGAGATAGAGGCTACGAGCAGTACTTC

clone_size: -
v_call: TRBV29-1
cdr3_length: 10
d_call: -
j_call: TRBJ2-5
cdr3_aa: CSVVRETQYF
cdr3_nt: TGCAGCGTTGTGAGGGAGACCCAGTACTTC

clone_size: -
v_call: TRBV7-6
cdr3_length: 17
d_call: -
j_call: TRBJ1-5
cdr3_aa: CASSLNAGTWGNQPQHF
cdr3_nt: TGTGCCAGCAGCTTGAACGCGGGGACTTGGGGCAATCAGCCCCAGCATTTT

clone_size: -
v_call: TRBV28
cdr3_length: 15
d_call: -
j_call: TRBJ2-3
cdr3_aa: CASSSSGVRADTQYF
cdr3_nt: TGTGCCAGCAGCTCTTCAGGGGTTAGGGCAGATACGCAGTATTTT

clone_size: -
v_call: TRBV18
cdr3_length: 14
d_call: -
j_call: TRBJ1-5
cdr3_aa: CASSPAPYDQPQHF
cdr3_nt: TGTGCCAGCTCACCGGCTCCTTATGATCAGCCCCAGCATTTT

clone_size: -
v_call: TRBV7-2
cdr3_length: 13
d_call: -
j_call: TRBJ2-7
cdr3_aa: CASSLRGRNEQYF
cdr3_nt: TGTGCCAGCAGCTTAAGAGGGCGGAACGAGCAGTACTTC

clone_size: -
v_call: TRBV6-5
cdr3_length: 15
d_call: -
j_call: TRBJ2-7
cdr3_aa: CASSYLTGISYEQYF
cdr3_nt: TGTGCCAGCAGTTATCTTACAGGGATTTCCTACGAGCAGTACTTC

clone_size: -
v_call: TRBV28
cdr3_length: 13
d_call: -
j_call: TRBJ1-2
cdr3_aa: CASSPPVNYGYTF
cdr3_nt: TGTGCCAGCAGCCCCCCCGTGAACTATGGCTACACCTTC

clone_size: -
v_call: TRBV29-1
cdr3_length: 14
d_call: -
j_call: TRBJ1-2
cdr3_aa: CSVEEGGRVYGYTF
cdr3_nt: TGCAGCGTTGAAGAGGGGGGTAGGGTCTATGGCTACACCTTC

clone_size: -
v_call: TRBV2
cdr3_length: 14
d_call: TRBD1
j_call: TRBJ1-5
cdr3_aa: CASWGQGATQPQHF
cdr3_nt: TGTGCCAGCTGGGGACAGGGGGCGACTCAGCCCCAGCATTTT

clone_size: -
v_call: TRBV6-4
cdr3_length: 15
d_call: TRBD1
j_call: TRBJ2-1
cdr3_aa: CASSGRTGGSDEQFF
cdr3_nt: TGTGCCAGCAGTGGCCGGACAGGGGGATCCGATGAGCAGTTCTTC

clone_size: -
v_call: TRBV4-3
cdr3_length: 15
d_call: -
j_call: TRBJ2-5
cdr3_aa: CASSLGVLAEETQYF
cdr3_nt: TGCGCCAGCAGCTTAGGAGTGTTAGCGGAAGAGACCCAGTACTTC

clone_size: -
v_call: TRBV14
cdr3_length: 20
d_call: TRBD2
j_call: TRBJ2-3
cdr3_aa: CASSPGLANSILLNTDTQYF
cdr3_nt: TGTGCCAGCAGCCCCGGACTAGCGAATTCCATATTACTAAACACAGATACGCAGTATTTT

clone_size: -
v_call: TRBV11-3
cdr3_length: 16
d_call: -
j_call: TRBJ2-3
cdr3_aa: CASSKGGIAGTDTQYF
cdr3_nt: TGTGCCAGCAGCAAGGGGGGGATTGCCGGCACAGATACGCAGTATTTT

clone_size: -
v_call: TRBV7-9
cdr3_length: 15
d_call: -
j_call: TRBJ2-1
cdr3_aa: CASSETSLQYNEQFF
cdr3_nt: TGTGCCAGCAGCGAGACTAGTTTACAATACAATGAGCAGTTCTTC

clone_size: -
v_call: TRBV5-1
cdr3_length: 16
d_call: -
j_call: TRBJ2-5
cdr3_aa: CASSLTQRAFLETQYF
cdr3_nt: TGCGCCAGCAGCTTGACCCAGCGGGCTTTTCTGGAGACCCAGTACTTC

clone_size: -
v_call: TRBV25-1
cdr3_length: 17
d_call: TRBD2
j_call: TRBJ2-5
cdr3_aa: CASSEKSYGRAGETQYF
cdr3_nt: TGTGCCAGCAGTGAGAAGTCTTACGGGAGGGCCGGAGAGACCCAGTACTTC

clone_size: -
v_call: TRBV18
cdr3_length: 15
d_call: -
j_call: TRBJ1-1
cdr3_aa: CASSLKKIENTEAFF
cdr3_nt: TGTGCCAGCTCACTCAAGAAGATAGAGAACACTGAAGCTTTCTTT

clone_size: -
v_call: TRBV15
cdr3_length: 16
d_call: -
j_call: TRBJ2-2
cdr3_aa: CATSRGRGSTTGELFF
cdr3_nt: TGTGCCACCAGCAGAGGCAGGGGCTCGACCACCGGGGAGCTGTTTTTT

clone_size: few
v_call: TRBV15
cdr3_length: 14
d_call: TRBD2
j_call: TRBJ2-5
cdr3_aa: CATSAVAGGETQYF
cdr3_nt: TGTGCCACCAGCGCTGTAGCGGGAGGGGAGACCCAGTACTTC

clone_size: -
v_call: TRBV29-1
cdr3_length: 12
d_call: TRBD1
j_call: TRBJ2-5
cdr3_aa: CSVYRGRETQYF
cdr3_nt: TGCAGCGTCTACAGGGGGCGAGAGACCCAGTACTTC

clone_size: -
v_call: TRBV6-5
cdr3_length: 14
d_call: TRBD2
j_call: TRBJ2-7
cdr3_aa: CASSPQAGGSEQYF
cdr3_nt: TGTGCCAGCAGTCCCCAAGCGGGGGGGAGCGAGCAGTACTTC

clone_size: -
v_call: TRBV2
cdr3_length: 15
d_call: -
j_call: TRBJ2-2
cdr3_aa: CASRLVTTNTGELFF
cdr3_nt: TGTGCCAGCAGGTTGGTGACAACGAACACCGGGGAGCTGTTTTTT

clone_size: -
v_call: TRBV7-9
cdr3_length: 15
d_call: TRBD2
j_call: TRBJ2-1
cdr3_aa: CASSLMSLAGNEQFF
cdr3_nt: TGTGCCAGCAGCTTAATGTCGCTAGCGGGCAATGAGCAGTTCTTC

clone_size: -
v_call: TRBV15
cdr3_length: 14
d_call: -
j_call: TRBJ2-7
cdr3_aa: CATSAQGFSYEQYF
cdr3_nt: TGTGCCACCAGCGCACAGGGATTTTCCTACGAGCAGTACTTC

clone_size: -
v_call: TRBV5-6
cdr3_length: 14
d_call: TRBD2
j_call: TRBJ2-3
cdr3_aa: CASSLAEPTDTQYF
cdr3_nt: TGTGCCAGCAGCCTAGCGGAGCCGACAGATACGCAGTATTTT

clone_size: once
v_call: TRBV28
cdr3_length: 14
d_call: -
j_call: TRBJ2-7
cdr3_aa: CASGGGLPVNEQYF
cdr3_nt: TGTGCCAGCGGCGGCGGACTGCCCGTCAACGAGCAGTACTTC

clone_size: -
v_call: TRBV4-1
cdr3_length: 15
d_call: -
j_call: TRBJ2-3
cdr3_aa: CASSLRDSSTDTQYF
cdr3_nt: TGCGCCAGCAGCCTCCGGGATTCTAGCACAGATACGCAGTATTTT

clone_size: -
v_call: TRBV6-5
cdr3_length: 16
d_call: TRBD2
j_call: TRBJ2-7
cdr3_aa: CASSYSVASGAGEQYF
cdr3_nt: TGTGCCAGCAGTTACTCCGTCGCCAGCGGGGCTGGGGAGCAGTACTTC

clone_size: -
v_call: TRBV7-9
cdr3_length: 16
d_call: TRBD1
j_call: TRBJ1-4
cdr3_aa: CASSLGDRATNEKLFF
cdr3_nt: TGTGCCAGCAGCTTAGGGGACAGAGCAACTAATGAAAAACTGTTTTTT

clone_size: -
v_call: TRBV6-5
cdr3_length: 14
d_call: TRBD2
j_call: TRBJ2-1
cdr3_aa: CASRTSGTYNEQFF
cdr3_nt: TGTGCCAGCCGTACTAGCGGGACTTACAATGAGCAGTTCTTC

clone_size: -
v_call: TRBV5-4
cdr3_length: 17
d_call: TRBD2
j_call: TRBJ2-5
cdr3_aa: CASSPRPGTSGPETQYF
cdr3_nt: TGTGCCAGCAGCCCGCGCCCTGGGACTAGCGGGCCAGAGACCCAGTACTTC

clone_size: -
v_call: TRBV16
cdr3_length: 15
d_call: TRBD1
j_call: TRBJ1-2
cdr3_aa: CASSQSRGQNYGYTF
cdr3_nt: TGTGCCAGCAGCCAATCTAGGGGGCAGAACTATGGCTACACCTTC

clone_size: -
v_call: TRBV18
cdr3_length: 15
d_call: -
j_call: TRBJ2-7
cdr3_aa: CASSPIDRPAYEQYF
cdr3_nt: TGTGCCAGCTCACCAATCGACAGGCCTGCCTACGAGCAGTACTTC

clone_size: -
v_call: TRBV6-1
cdr3_length: 15
d_call: -
j_call: TRBJ2-1
cdr3_aa: CASRHGRAEYNEQFF
cdr3_nt: TGTGCCAGCAGGCATGGGAGAGCGGAGTACAATGAGCAGTTCTTC

clone_size: -
v_call: TRBV28
cdr3_length: 17
d_call: TRBD2
j_call: TRBJ2-7
cdr3_aa: CASTPGTRVPSSYEQYF
cdr3_nt: TGTGCCAGTACCCCCGGGACTAGGGTTCCAAGCTCCTACGAGCAGTACTTC

clone_size: -
v_call: TRBV7-7
cdr3_length: 18
d_call: -
j_call: TRBJ2-1
cdr3_aa: CASSLVVGRRSSYNEQFF
cdr3_nt: TGTGCTAGCAGCTTAGTGGTTGGCCGACGGAGCTCCTACAATGAGCAGTTCTTC

clone_size: -
v_call: TRBV5-1
cdr3_length: 17
d_call: -
j_call: TRBJ1-3
cdr3_aa: CASSLGLIDFSGNTIYF
cdr3_nt: TGCGCCAGCAGCTTGGGGCTCATAGACTTCTCTGGAAACACCATATATTTT

clone_size: -
v_call: TRBV5-1
cdr3_length: 12
d_call: -
j_call: TRBJ2-7
cdr3_aa: CASSAGTYEQYF
cdr3_nt: TGCGCCAGCAGCGCAGGGACTTACGAGCAGTACTTC

clone_size: -
v_call: TRBV19
cdr3_length: 14
d_call: TRBD1
j_call: TRBJ1-5
cdr3_aa: CASRVTGKSQPQHF
cdr3_nt: TGTGCCAGTAGGGTGACAGGGAAAAGTCAGCCCCAGCATTTT

clone_size: -
v_call: TRBV9
cdr3_length: 16
d_call: TRBD2
j_call: TRBJ2-7
cdr3_aa: CASSADVAGGADEQYF
cdr3_nt: TGTGCCAGCAGCGCAGACGTAGCGGGAGGGGCCGACGAGCAGTACTTC

clone_size: -
v_call: TRBV10-3
cdr3_length: 13
d_call: -
j_call: TRBJ2-7
cdr3_aa: CATTKQEGYEQYF
cdr3_nt: TGTGCCACAACGAAACAGGAGGGCTACGAGCAGTACTTC

clone_size: -
v_call: TRBV19
cdr3_length: 15
d_call: TRBD1
j_call: TRBJ2-2
cdr3_aa: CASSVGTGQTGELFF
cdr3_nt: TGTGCCAGTAGTGTCGGGACAGGGCAGACCGGGGAGCTGTTTTTT

clone_size: -
v_call: TRBV30
cdr3_length: 18
d_call: TRBD2
j_call: TRBJ2-7
cdr3_aa: CAWSVTEFLAGGPYEQYF
cdr3_nt: TGTGCCTGGAGTGTGACAGAATTCCTAGCGGGAGGTCCCTACGAGCAGTACTTC

clone_size: -
v_call: TRBV5-6
cdr3_length: 16
d_call: TRBD2
j_call: TRBJ2-3
cdr3_aa: CASSVGLAGITDTQYF
cdr3_nt: TGTGCCAGCAGCGTGGGACTAGCGGGAATCACAGATACGCAGTATTTT

clone_size: -
v_call: TRBV19
cdr3_length: 16
d_call: -
j_call: TRBJ1-6
cdr3_aa: CASRPTVSSYNSPLHF
cdr3_nt: TGTGCCAGTAGGCCAACAGTGAGCTCCTATAATTCACCCCTCCACTTT

clone_size: -
v_call: TRBV6-5
cdr3_length: 15
d_call: TRBD1
j_call: TRBJ1-2
cdr3_aa: CASSYTTGDGYGYTF
cdr3_nt: TGTGCCAGCAGTTACACGACAGGGGACGGGTATGGCTACACCTTC

clone_size: -
v_call: TRBV2
cdr3_length: 16
d_call: -
j_call: TRBJ2-2
cdr3_aa: CASSEGVTRVTGELFF
cdr3_nt: TGTGCCAGCAGTGAAGGGGTAACGCGGGTGACCGGGGAGCTGTTTTTT

clone_size: -
v_call: TRBV30
cdr3_length: 13
d_call: -
j_call: TRBJ1-2
cdr3_aa: CAWSYGGDYGYTF
cdr3_nt: TGTGCCTGGAGTTACGGGGGGGACTATGGCTACACCTTC

clone_size: -
v_call: TRBV5-1
cdr3_length: 14
d_call: -
j_call: TRBJ1-2
cdr3_aa: CASSLGQAYYGYTF
cdr3_nt: TGCGCCAGCAGCTTGGGGCAGGCTTACTATGGCTACACCTTC

clone_size: once
v_call: TRBV19
cdr3_length: 15
d_call: -
j_call: TRBJ1-5
cdr3_aa: CASRPGERTYQPQHF
cdr3_nt: TGTGCCAGTAGGCCCGGTGAGCGTACATATCAGCCCCAGCATTTT